These 20 T cell receptor beta chains share one sample of origin, sequenced in a study of T cell repertoires in cytomegalovirus infection. The antigens of these receptors remain unknown. TCRdb ran MiXCR on the reads and lists one entry per CDR3 protein. This sample has tens of thousands of distinct CDR3 sequences, with about 26% found just once. Sequencing used CD8+ T cells from cultured PBMCs, obtained from culture after CMV antigen stimulation. The receptor set was obtained from a human donor in good health (CMV status not recorded). Some clones in this sample may be carry-over from other donors' samples.

This chain links TRBV27 with TRBJ2-7; D is ambiguous. Trimming left V 3 bases short and J 4 bases short, with 13 bases between. CDR3 length: 14 residues. The germline CDR1 and CDR2 sequences are MNHEY and SMNVEV (reference sequence). CDR3 coding DNA: TGTGCCAGCAGTTTGTCTGGAGTCCGTTACGAGCAGTACTTC. Translating it yields CASSLSGVRYEQYF.

This clonotype was found many times. The gene calls are TRBV12-3 or TRBV12-4 and TRBJ2-2; TRBD1 is a possible D gene (6 bases). The length of the CDR3 is 16 residues. Trimming removed 2 bases from V and 0 bases from J, with 10 bases in between. The DNA of the CDR3 is TGTGCCAGCAGTTTAAGTGGGACACCGAACACCGGGGAGCTGTTTTTT. Its protein product is CASSLSGTPNTGELFF.

This clonotype was found many times. The rearrangement uses TRBV12-3 or TRBV12-4 and TRBJ1-1, with D perhaps matching TRBD1 (6 bases). The CDR3 consists of 15 residues. Trimming pared 8 bases from V and 0 bases from J, leaving 16 bases between. CDR3 loop: CASRQGPGVNTEAFF. CDR3 in DNA: TGTGCCAGCCGGCAGGGGCCAGGGGTGAACACTGAAGCTTTCTTT.

The chain joins TRBV18 to TRBJ1-2; D gene ambiguous. There are 17 residues in the CDR3. V gave up 0 bases and J gave up 0 bases, with 14 bases separating them. Germline CDR1 KGHSH, CDR2 LQKENI. CDR3: CASSPPGGRQANYGYTF. The CDR3 DNA reads as TGTGCCAGCTCACCACCAGGAGGGAGACAAGCTAACTATGGCTACACCTTC.

In this sample, this clonotype turned up many times. The genes are TRBV11-3 and TRBJ2-1; no definite D call. Trimming left V 5 bases short and J 10 bases short, with 9 bases between. The CDR3 has 11 residues. Germline V lookup: CDR1 SGHNT, CDR2 YENEEA. In DNA form, the CDR3 reads TGTGCCAGCAGCCCTGGGAACGAGCAGTTCTTC. This sequence encodes CASSPGNEQFF.

The table lists this clonotype with many counts. The chain employs TRBV7-2 and TRBJ2-6; no firm D call. The CDR3 totals 15 residues. V lost 8 bases to trimming and J lost 3 bases, with 14 bases between them. Per the germline V gene, CDR1 is SGHTA and CDR2 is FQGNSA. CDR3 nucleotide sequence: TGTGCCAGCTCAACCCCCAGTTTTGGGGCCAACGTCCTGACTTTC. Amino acids: CASSTPSFGANVLTF.

This clonotype was detected ten times or more. CDR3 region: CASSLGWTGVKETQYF. CDR3 in DNA: TGTGCCAGCAGCTTAGGCTGGACAGGGGTAAAAGAGACCCAGTACTTC. V gene TRBV7-9 combines with J gene TRBJ2-5; 9 positions agree with TRBD1. CDR1 is SEHNR, CDR2 FQNEAQ, per germline (reference sequence). CDR3 length: 16 residues. J lost 3 bases, V lost 1 base, and 6 bases had no gene match.

The chain joins TRBV7-6 to TRBJ2-7; 8 positions agree with TRBD1. The CDR3 totals 13 residues. The ends lost 5 bases at V and 5 bases at J; junction bases unmatched: 5. The germline V gene encodes CDR1 SGHVS and CDR2 FNYEAQ. For the CDR3, the DNA is TGTGCCAGCAGCCTGCCAGGGGGCGACGAGCAGTACTTC. Translation: CASSLPGGDEQYF.

The CDR3 here is CASSLVDEGGTQYF. For the CDR3, the DNA is TGTGCCAGCAGCTTAGTGGACGAAGGGGGAACCCAGTACTTC. This rearrangement joins TRBV7-2 to TRBJ2-5, with D maybe TRBD1 (6 bases). Germline assignment: CDR1 SGHTA and CDR2 FQGNSA. The CDR3 is 14 amino acids. V was cut by 1 base and J by 8 bases, with 14 bases left in between.

This clonotype was seen once. J is TRBJ2-3 and V is TRBV10-3; D uncertain. Trimming took 0 bases from V and 0 from J, leaving 7 bases between them. Per germline, CDR1 ENHRY and CDR2 SYGVKD. CDR3 size: 15 residues. The CDR3 bases are TGTGCCATCAGTGAGTCGGGGTCTAGCACAGATACGCAGTATTTT. Translated: CAISESGSSTDTQYF.

The chain couples TRBV5-1 to TRBJ1-1; the D gene is possibly TRBD1 (6 bases). CDR1 and CDR2 (germline): SGHRS, YFSETQ. The CDR3 loop spans 16 amino acids. V lost 5 bases and J lost 3, with 20 bases in between. The CDR3, as DNA: TGCGCCAGCAGATCGATTCAAGGGGGTGGGTACACTGAAGCTTTCTTT. The encoded protein is CASRSIQGGGYTEAFF.

The CDR3 coding sequence is TGTGCCAGTACCATGGACAGGGGGCAGGCCCAAGAAGCTTTCTTT. Its translation: CASTMDRGQAQEAFF. The chain uses TRBV19 and TRBJ1-1; 11 bases align to TRBD1. V dropped 7 bases and J dropped 8; count of bases not matched to a gene: 12. Germline V gene data show CDR1 as LNHDA and CDR2 as SQIVND (reference sequence). The CDR3 has 15 amino acids.

This clonotype was recorded a few times. The chain couples TRBV12-3 or TRBV12-4 to TRBJ2-7; D may be TRBD1 (6 bases). V dropped 3 bases and J dropped 5 bases, with 17 bases sitting between them. This CDR3 comprises 15 residues. CDR3 sequence (DNA): TGTGCCAGCAGTTTTCAGGGCCAGGGGTTTGACGAGCAGTACTTC. This translates into CASSFQGQGFDEQYF.

This clonotype was detected ten times or more. The chain employs TRBV4-3 and TRBJ1-4; 10 nucleotides align to TRBD1. This CDR3 region has 15 residues. V was pared by 0 bases and J by 6 bases, with 1 base of the junction left unmatched. Germline V lookup: CDR1 LGHNA, CDR2 YSLEER. CDR3: CASSQDGQGDEKLFF. CDR3 DNA: TGCGCCAGCAGCCAAGATGGACAGGGGGATGAAAAACTGTTTTTT.

This clonotype was counted only a few times. The rearrangement links TRBV11-2 to TRBJ1-1, with 9 bases that match TRBD1. CDR3 size: 16 residues. The germline V gene has CDR1 SGHAT and CDR2 FQNNGV. J lost 0 bases, V lost 5 bases, and 7 bases had no gene match. The CDR3 spells CASSRDRVVLNTEAFF. As DNA, the CDR3 is TGTGCCAGCAGCCGGGACAGGGTTGTTCTGAACACTGAAGCTTTCTTT.

The chain has TRBV2 and TRBJ1-5; D gene ambiguous. The CDR3 has 15 residues. Germline assignment: CDR1 SNHLY and CDR2 FYNNEI. Trimming removed 0 bases from V and 3 bases from J, with 9 bases in between. CDR3 in amino acids: CASSEAGRNNQPQHF. The CDR3 DNA follows: TGTGCCAGCAGTGAAGCGGGCAGGAACAATCAGCCCCAGCATTTT.

This clonotype has only a few counts. This chain links TRBV6-6 with TRBJ1-1, with D hard to call. With 4 bases removed from V and 3 bases from J, the gap between germline ends came to 9 bases. CDR1 and CDR2 (germline): MNHNY, SVGAGI (reference sequence). This CDR3 comprises 13 residues. The chain's CDR3 is CASSFPAYTEAFF. The CDR3 bases are TGTGCCAGCAGTTTTCCGGCCTACACTGAAGCTTTCTTT.

This clonotype has at least ten counts. The gene calls are TRBV5-8 and TRBJ2-2; 9 positions agree with TRBD1. Trimming took 4 bases from V and 5 from J; bases not matched to a gene: 6. CDR1 and CDR2 from the germline V gene are SGHTS and YDEGEE. The CDR3 extends over 15 amino acids. The CDR3 is CASSPGTGKTGELFF. The CDR3 DNA sequence: TGTGCCAGCAGCCCAGGGACAGGGAAGACCGGGGAGCTGTTTTTT.

By proportion, this clonotype is medium-sized. The V gene is TRBV23-1, the J gene TRBJ2-4, with a weak D call TRBD1 (6 bases). TRBV23-1 is an ORF for which the function is uncertain. V was shortened by 2 bases and J by 0 bases, with 17 bases between the two germline ends. This CDR3 contains 18 residues. CDR3 sequence (DNA): TGCGCCAGCAGTCAAACCCAAACGATCAGGGGAGCCAAAAACATTCAGTACTTC. Amino acids: CASSQTQTIRGAKNIQYF.

This clonotype was seen a few times. The chain carries TRBV6-5 and TRBJ1-2, with a possible D match to TRBD1 (5 bases). V dropped 0 bases and J dropped 0 bases, with 11 bases sitting between them. Germline V gene sequence: CDR1 MNHEY, CDR2 SVGAGI. There are 16 residues in the CDR3. CDR3 sequence: CASSYSPGTPNYGYTF. The CDR3 region has the DNA TGTGCCAGCAGTTACTCCCCAGGGACTCCTAACTATGGCTACACCTTC.